This T cell receptor (beta chain) emerged from a study of blood T cell repertoires in COVID-19. The V and J ends lost 1 base and 2 bases respectively, with 9 bases between them. CDR3 length: 14 amino acids. Germline CDR1 and CDR2: SGHTA and FQGNSA. Recruitment covered about 25 US areas and drew participants whose ages spanned about 18 to 90 years. The protocol was immunoSEQ multiplex PCR, while the TCRdb copy is restricted to in-frame clones and leaves out a portion. Here the sample spans about 400,000 clones, about 90% being singletons. The clonotype comes from a woman in her thirties who had recovered from COVID-19. This chain links TRBV7-2 with TRBJ2-7; D unresolved. The sequenced sample consisted of PBMCs or T cells enriched from blood (not recorded which). The CDR3 nucleotides are TGTGCCAGCAGCTTAGTCGTCAGTACCTACGAGCAGTACTTC. Translated: CASSLVVSTYEQYF.